This T cell receptor beta chain was sequenced in a study of blood T cell repertoires in COVID-19. In the study overall: The United States, Italy and Spain were the sources of the acute and convalescent COVID-19 samples. Sources were T cells, B-cell-depleted T cells, or PBMCs; the material itself was cDNA or gDNA.

Per the original methods: Amplification of reference gene primers was used by the study to estimate nucleated cell counts. Assay: immunoSEQ multiplex PCR; the TCRdb copy retains only in-frame clones and omits some. V, J and clone size derive from that table, while D and trimming were established from the DNA sequence. The sample has fewer than 40,000 clones, roughly nine tenths seen once; the top ten hold approximately 30%. V dropped 2 bases and J dropped 4 bases, with 11 bases sitting between them. The CDR3 length is 14 residues. The germline CDR1 and CDR2 sequences are KGHSH and LQKENI. Sequenced material: peripheral blood. This sequence joins TRBV18 and TRBJ1-2; a possible D gene is TRBD1 (6 bases). The TCR sequence derives from an elderly man with acute or convalescent COVID-19. CDR3 sequence (DNA): TGTGCCAGCTCACCAGATAGGGGGTCCTATGGCTACACCTTC. It codes for CASSPDRGSYGYTF. Full variable domain (outside the CDR3, taken from reference TRBV18 and TRBJ1-2): NAGVMQNPRHLVRRRGQEARLRCSPMKGHSHVYWYRQLPEEGLKFMVYLQKENIIDESGMPKERFSAEFPKEGPSILRIQQVVRGDSAAYFCASSPDRGSYGYTFGSGTRLTVV.